The clone carrying this T cell receptor (beta chain) was seen only a few times. Its antigen remains unknown. Antiretroviral therapy had run roughly three months, about 14 weeks, before follow-up blood collection. The repertoire came from unfractionated whole blood and reflected all unsorted peripheral T cells. V dropped 5 bases and J dropped 7 bases, with 10 bases sitting between them. CDR1 is SNHLY and CDR2 is FYNNEI in the germline V gene. The CDR3 is 12 residues long. These data are taken from a study of HIV-infected patients and healthy controls. Study in general: CD8 counts did not change consistently during early therapy; the CD4:CD8 ratio climbed slightly.

cDNA was made from approximately 500 ng RNA using alpha and beta constant primers. Using multiplexing indices, alpha and beta chain libraries were generated apart by chain-specific third strand synthesis. One entry per CDR3 protein, called by TCRdb with MiXCR from the 5' RACE reads. The sample yields about 10,000 distinct CDR3 sequences, roughly 5.7% seen once. Whole-study findings and limits: Compared with controls, mean Gini indices were significantly raised in HIV-infected repertoires, possibly indicating oligoclonality.

Here the sequenced sample was blood, taken during antiretroviral therapy. The sequence came from an adult with HIV infection. The donor label of this sample is uncertain. This rearrangement joins TRBV2 to TRBJ2-3; unclear D gene. The CDR3: CASSNEVYTQYF. CDR3 nucleotides: TGTGCCAGCAGTAACGAAGTCTATACGCAGTATTTT.